The 27 T cell receptor beta chains below come from one sample, sequenced in a study of T-cell reconstitution after alpha-beta-depleted transplantation in children. Preparation of the TCRbeta library was carried out with unique molecular identifiers. A single record per CDR3 protein comes from TCRdb applying MiXCR to the PCR reads. The table records several thousand distinct CDR3 sequences, around 30% of them present only once. The starting material was peripheral blood, obtained 60 days after TCRalphabeta/CD19-depleted stem cell transplant. All receptors come from a boy less than two years old who had a stem cell transplant for SCID, so the T cells may come from the graft donor.

CDR3 sequence (DNA): TGTGCCAGCAGTTTCGGGGGGGCGAATGAAAAACTGTTTTTT. It yields the protein CASSFGGANEKLFF. The chain is built from TRBV28 and TRBJ1-4; tentative D call: TRBD1 (6 bases). V was clipped by 3 bases and J by 5 bases, with 10 bases between them. This CDR3 contains 14 residues. Germline V gene data show CDR1 as MDHEN and CDR2 as SYDVKM.

The chain uses TRBV5-2 and TRBJ1-6; TRBD1, the D gene given by the table, was not confirmed from the DNA. TRBV5-2 is termed a pseudogene. This CDR3 contains 17 residues. CDR3 loop: CAMGPGQGLPYNSPLHF. The CDR3 DNA follows: TGTGCCATGGGCCCCGGGCAGGGTTTACCCTATAATTCACCCCTCCACTTT.

This clonotype was detected ten times or more. The chain recombines TRBV16 with TRBJ1-1; no firm D call. CDR1 KGHSY and CDR2 FQNENV come from the germline V gene. The CDR3 runs to 15 residues. V was clipped by 0 bases and J by 4 bases, with 12 bases between them. In DNA, the CDR3 is TGTGCCAGCAGCCAATCCACAAGGAGTGTCACTGAAGCTTTCTTT. Its translation: CASSQSTRSVTEAFF.

This clonotype occurred many times. The chain uses TRBV12-3 or TRBV12-4 and TRBJ1-6; 7 bases are a match to TRBD1. The CDR3 consists of 16 residues. V lost 1 base to trimming and J lost 9 bases; unmatched junction nucleotides: 9. The CDR3 DNA reads as TGTGCCAGCAGTTTAGATGGGAGGGCAGGGGGTTCACCCCTCCACTTT. Its protein is CASSLDGRAGGSPLHF.

By proportion, this clonotype is medium-sized. The chain joins TRBV20-1 to TRBJ1-6; no definite D call. V shed 3 bases and J shed 8 bases, with 17 bases lying between them. Per the germline V gene, CDR1 is DFQATT and CDR2 is SNEGSKA (reference sequence). This CDR3 has 15 residues. Written as DNA, the CDR3 is TGCAGTGCTAGGAAGCCGGGAGTCTTGGATTCACCCCTCCACTTT. It encodes CSARKPGVLDSPLHF.

This clonotype is termed large. This sequence joins TRBV12-3 or TRBV12-4 and TRBJ2-7; D remains unclear. The CDR3 sequence is 12 residues long. The V end lost 2 bases, the J end lost 1 base, and 3 bases lay between the germline ends. CDR3 sequence (DNA): TGTGCCAGCAGTTTAATGTCCTACGAGCAGTACTTC. This translates into CASSLMSYEQYF.

By sample fraction, this clonotype is medium-sized. The V call is TRBV3-1, the J call TRBJ2-5, with unresolved D. Germline-derived CDR1 and CDR2 are LGHDT and YNNKEL (reference sequence). The CDR3 covers 12 residues. V lost 2 bases and J lost 5, with 6 bases in between. This CDR3 reads CASSQLRETQYF. The CDR3 nucleotides read TGTGCCAGCAGCCAACTCCGTGAGACCCAGTACTTC.

This clonotype was found once. This rearrangement joins TRBV5-1 to TRBJ1-1; 7 bases line up with TRBD1. Germline V gives CDR1 SGHRS, CDR2 YFSETQ. J gave up 7 bases and V 2 bases, and 5 bases lay outside the gene matches. This CDR3 is 13 amino acids long. CDR3 DNA: TGCGCCAGCAGCTTCGGACAGGAAAATGAAGCTTTCTTT. As protein: CASSFGQENEAFF.

The chain employs TRBV5-6 and TRBJ1-2; D gene uncertain. Deletions cut 0 bases from V and 3 bases from J, with 9 bases between. The CDR3 sequence is 14 residues long. CDR1 SGHDT and CDR2 YYEEEE come from the germline V gene. In nucleotides, the CDR3 is TGTGCCAGCAGCTTGGTCGGAGCCGACTATGGCTACACCTTC. Translating it yields CASSLVGADYGYTF.

The chain is built from TRBV11-2 and TRBJ2-2, with D possibly matching TRBD2 (5 bases). The V and J ends lost 8 bases and 0 bases respectively, with 10 bases between them. Germline CDR1 SGHAT, CDR2 FQNNGV. CDR3 size: 14 residues. The CDR3 reads CASELAPNTGELFF. The CDR3 DNA follows: TGTGCCAGCGAGCTAGCTCCGAACACCGGGGAGCTGTTTTTT.

The V gene is TRBV7-8, the J gene TRBJ2-4; D not resolved. Trimming left V 6 bases short and J 0 bases short, with 15 bases between. The CDR3 is 16 amino acids. CDR1 and CDR2 (germline): SGHVS, FQNEAQ. In DNA form, the CDR3 reads TGTGCCAGCAGTTTTACCGACACATTAGCCAAAAACATTCAGTACTTC. It translates to CASSFTDTLAKNIQYF. Full variable domain (missing parts from reference TRBV7-8 and TRBJ2-4): GAGVSQSPRYKVAKRGQDVALRCDPISGHVSLFWYQQALGQGPEFLTYFQNEAQLDKSGLPSDRFFAERPEGSVSTLKIQRTQQEDSAVYLCASSFTDTLAKNIQYFGAGTRLSVL.

The chain uses TRBV29-1 and TRBJ2-3, with D perhaps matching TRBD2 (5 bases). Germline CDR1 and CDR2: SQVTM and ANQGSEA. The length of the CDR3 is 11 residues. Deletions cut 4 bases from V and 5 bases from J, with 7 bases between. For the CDR3, the DNA is TGCAGCGTTGGGGCGGGAGATACGCAGTATTTT. Translation: CSVGAGDTQYF.

This clonotype is medium-sized within its sample. The chain couples TRBV20-1 to TRBJ1-6; D may be TRBD1 (6 bases). The V gene's germline CDR1 is DFQATT and CDR2 SNEGSKA (reference sequence). This CDR3 comprises 14 residues. V was cut by 6 bases and J by 10 bases, with 19 bases left in between. The CDR3 nucleotides read TGCAGTGCCCTCCCCCGGGGGCAAAAGTCACCCCTCCACTTT. This translates into CSALPRGQKSPLHF.

This chain joins TRBV4-1 and TRBJ2-1; 7 bases agree with TRBD2. Germline CDR1 and CDR2: MGHRA and YSYEKL. Trimming removed 4 bases from V and 4 bases from J; junction bases left unmatched: 7. The CDR3 has 15 amino acids. The CDR3: CASSPFGGSYNEQFF. For the CDR3, the DNA is TGCGCCAGCAGCCCCTTCGGCGGGAGTTACAATGAGCAGTTCTTC.

This chain connects TRBV24-1 to TRBJ1-1; weak D call: TRBD1 (5 bases). The ends were cut back, 0 bases at V and 5 bases at J, with 12 bases in the middle. This CDR3 contains 15 residues. CDR1 is KGHDR and CDR2 is SFDVKD in the germline V gene. Here the CDR3 reads CATSDLPLGGTEAFF. The CDR3 nucleotides are TGTGCCACCAGTGATTTGCCCCTCGGGGGAACTGAAGCTTTCTTT.

This clonotype is medium-sized (0.01 to 0.1%) by share. V and J are TRBV20-1 and TRBJ2-5, with 10 bases matching TRBD2. With V trimmed by 6 bases and J by 2 bases, 6 bases remained unmatched. Germline CDR1 is DFQATT and CDR2 is SNEGSKA (reference sequence). The CDR3 loop spans 14 amino acids. CDR3 DNA sequence: TGCAGTGCCGCAGGACTAGCGGTACAAGAGACCCAGTACTTC. As protein: CSAAGLAVQETQYF.

In its sample, this clonotype is medium-sized. The J gene is TRBJ1-4, the V gene TRBV5-1; unclear D gene. The CDR3 is 14 residues long. Trimming took off 4 bases at V and 6 bases at J, with 13 bases between the two ends. Germline V gene sequence: CDR1 SGHRS, CDR2 YFSETQ. CDR3 sequence (DNA): TGCGCCAGCAGCCTGGACGGGAGCTATGAAAAACTGTTTTTT. This sequence encodes CASSLDGSYEKLFF.

The CDR3 reads CASSLIGVADTQYF. The DNA for the CDR3 is TGTGCCAGCAGCTTAATCGGGGTGGCAGATACGCAGTATTTT. The V call is TRBV7-9, the J call TRBJ2-3, with D perhaps matching TRBD2 (5 bases). Germline V gives CDR1 SEHNR, CDR2 FQNEAQ (reference sequence). The CDR3 totals 14 residues. V lost 2 bases to trimming and J lost 4 bases, with 10 bases between them.

Ten or more counts support this clonotype. The chain uses TRBV7-2 and TRBJ2-7; D is uncertain. The V end was cut by 5 bases, the J end by 4 bases, with 18 bases between. Germline V gene data show CDR1 as SGHTA and CDR2 as FQGNSA. This CDR3 spans 15 amino acids. The DNA of the CDR3 is TGTGCCAGCAGCCCCGTGAGTAGACGCCGTTACGAGCAGTACTTC. Residues: CASSPVSRRRYEQYF. Using reference TRBV7-2 and TRBJ2-7 for the parts outside the CDR3, the full variable domain is GAGVSQSPSNKVTEKGKDVELRCDPISGHTALYWYRQSLGQGLEFLIYFQGNSAPDKSGLPSDRFSAERTGGSVSTLTIQRTQQEDSAVYLCASSPVSRRRYEQYFGPGTRLTVT.

By frequency in the sample, this clonotype is medium-sized (0.01 to 0.1%). V and J are TRBV21-1 and TRBJ2-3. TRBV21-1 is listed as a pseudogene. There are 15 residues in the CDR3. The CDR3 sequence: CASSMQDSSTDTQYF. Written as DNA, the CDR3 is TGTGCCAGCAGTATGCAGGATTCTAGCACAGATACGCAGTATTTT.

This clonotype appeared many times. The rearrangement links TRBV6-6 to TRBJ1-2; D not resolved. V was trimmed by 6 bases and J by 9 bases, leaving 14 bases between them. CDR3 length equals 12 residues. Germline CDR1 is MNHNY and CDR2 is SVGAGI (reference sequence). CDR3 sequence reads: CASSPGPPRYTF. The CDR3 DNA sequence: TGTGCCAGCAGCCCGGGCCCGCCCCGCTACACCTTC.

By share, this clonotype ranks as medium-sized (0.01 to 0.1%). This chain links TRBV12-3 or TRBV12-4 with TRBJ1-2; TRBD1 aligns across 9 bases. After removal of 0 bases from V and 4 bases from J, the junction contained 3 bases not matched to a gene. This CDR3 region has 15 residues. DNA of the CDR3: TGTGCCAGCAGTTTAGCAACAGGGGGCTTCTATGGCTACACCTTC. It encodes CASSLATGGFYGYTF.

V is TRBV30 and J is TRBJ2-1, with D hard to call. The CDR3 is made up of 12 amino acids. In germline, CDR1 is GTSNPN, CDR2 SVGIG (reference sequence). Trimming removed 1 base from V and 6 bases from J, with 7 bases in between. In DNA form, the CDR3 reads TGTGCCTGGAGTGGCGGTGGCAATGAGCAGTTCTTC. Translation: CAWSGGGNEQFF.

This clonotype was seen many times. The gene calls are TRBV11-2 and TRBJ1-4; tentatively, D is TRBD1 (5 bases). The CDR3 has 15 residues. V shed 5 bases and J shed 3 bases, with 13 bases lying between them. Germline V gene sequence: CDR1 SGHAT, CDR2 FQNNGV. The CDR3 is CASSPRGRANEKLFF. The CDR3 DNA is TGTGCCAGCAGCCCACGGGGCAGAGCTAATGAAAAACTGTTTTTT.

The rearrangement uses TRBV4-1 and TRBJ2-3; D remains unclear. Germline lookup yields CDR1 MGHRA and CDR2 YSYEKL. The CDR3 covers 15 residues. The V end was cut by 1 base, the J end by 4 bases, with 12 bases between. CDR3 coding DNA: TGCGCCAGCAGCCAAGTTGGAGACTTCTCAGATACGCAGTATTTT. Its protein product is CASSQVGDFSDTQYF.

The chain couples TRBV5-1 to TRBJ2-1; D ambiguous. The CDR3 is 15 amino acids. CDR1 and CDR2 from the germline V gene are SGHRS and YFSETQ. V lost 0 bases to trimming and J lost 0 bases, with 7 bases between them. CDR3 region: CASSLALNSYNEQFF. The DNA for the CDR3 is TGCGCCAGCAGCTTGGCACTTAACTCCTACAATGAGCAGTTCTTC.

The chain recombines TRBV5-1 with TRBJ2-6, with TRBD1 as a possible D gene (5 bases). The ends were cut back, 8 bases at V and 0 bases at J, with 18 bases in the middle. Germline lookup yields CDR1 SGHRS and CDR2 YFSETQ. The CDR3 contains 17 residues. CDR3 sequence: CASDRGGPNSGANVLTF. In DNA form, the CDR3 reads TGCGCCAGTGACAGAGGCGGCCCTAACTCTGGGGCCAACGTCCTGACTTTC.